The clone carrying this TCR beta chain was observed a handful of times. Antigen: not known. This sample stems from a study of T cell responses to AZD1222 COVID-19 vaccine. Study-wide results and limits: Reportedly, close to half of spike-specific TCRs are directed against unmutated variant regions. Clonal diversity was possibly underestimated, and the donors were mostly white British, with more females.

Between the trimmed V and J ends, which lost 5 bases and 9 bases, there was a span of 11 bases. CDR1 and CDR2 from the germline V gene are SGHVS and FNYEAQ. This CDR3 is built from 12 residues. TCRdb's copy holds only in-frame clones and misses some; the assay was immunoSEQ multiplex PCR. The sample holds about 120,000 clones, around 88% seen once. The chain joins TRBV7-6 to TRBJ2-1, with TRBD2 as a possible D gene (5 bases). Sequenced here: peripheral blood, sampled on day 0 of AZD1222 vaccination. This receptor was obtained from an adult in good health. Written as DNA, the CDR3 is TGTGCCAGCAGCAAATCGAGGGCTGAGCAGTTCTTC. It is translated as CASSKSRAEQFF.